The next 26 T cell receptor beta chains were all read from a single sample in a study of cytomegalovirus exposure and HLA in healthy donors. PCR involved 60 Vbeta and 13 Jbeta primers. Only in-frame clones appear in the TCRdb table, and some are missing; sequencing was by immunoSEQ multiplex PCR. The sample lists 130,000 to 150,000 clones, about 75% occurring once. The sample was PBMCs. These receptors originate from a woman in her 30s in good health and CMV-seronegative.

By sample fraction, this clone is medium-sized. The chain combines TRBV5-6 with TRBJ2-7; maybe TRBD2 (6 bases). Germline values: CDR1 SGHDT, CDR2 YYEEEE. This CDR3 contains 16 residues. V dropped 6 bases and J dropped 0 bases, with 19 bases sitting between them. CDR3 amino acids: CASTLLGTSSSYEQYF. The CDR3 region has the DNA TGTGCCAGCACCCTTCTCGGGACTTCAAGCTCCTACGAGCAGTACTTC.

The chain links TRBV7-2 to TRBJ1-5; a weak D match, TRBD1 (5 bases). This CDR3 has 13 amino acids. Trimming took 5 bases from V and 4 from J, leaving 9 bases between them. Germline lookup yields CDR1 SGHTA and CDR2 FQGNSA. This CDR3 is CASSPDTNQPQHF. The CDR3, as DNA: TGTGCCAGCAGCCCGGACACGAATCAGCCCCAGCATTTT.

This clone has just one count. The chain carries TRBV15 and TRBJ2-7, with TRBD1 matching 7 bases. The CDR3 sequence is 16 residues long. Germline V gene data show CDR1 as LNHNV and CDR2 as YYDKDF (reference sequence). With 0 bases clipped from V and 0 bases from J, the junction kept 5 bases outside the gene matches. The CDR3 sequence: CATSRDKGTASYEQYF. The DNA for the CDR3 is TGTGCCACCAGCAGAGATAAAGGGACAGCCTCCTACGAGCAGTACTTC.

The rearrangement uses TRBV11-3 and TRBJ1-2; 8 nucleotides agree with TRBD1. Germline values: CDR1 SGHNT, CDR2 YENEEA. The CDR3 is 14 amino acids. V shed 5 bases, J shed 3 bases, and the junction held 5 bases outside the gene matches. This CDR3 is CASSAHRGDYGYTF. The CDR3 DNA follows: TGTGCCAGCAGCGCCCACAGGGGGGACTATGGCTACACCTTC.

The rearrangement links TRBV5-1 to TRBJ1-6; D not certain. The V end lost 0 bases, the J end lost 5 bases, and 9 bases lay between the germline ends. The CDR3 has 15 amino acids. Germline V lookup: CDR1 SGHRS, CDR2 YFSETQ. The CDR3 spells CASSLAGPHNSPLHF. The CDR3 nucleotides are TGCGCCAGCAGCTTGGCTGGGCCCCATAATTCACCCCTCCACTTT.

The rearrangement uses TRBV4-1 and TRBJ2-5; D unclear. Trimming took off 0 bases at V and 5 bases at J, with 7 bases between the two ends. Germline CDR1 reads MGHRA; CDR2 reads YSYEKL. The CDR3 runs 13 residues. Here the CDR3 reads CASSQDLEETQYF. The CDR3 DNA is TGCGCCAGCAGCCAAGATCTGGAGGAGACCCAGTACTTC.

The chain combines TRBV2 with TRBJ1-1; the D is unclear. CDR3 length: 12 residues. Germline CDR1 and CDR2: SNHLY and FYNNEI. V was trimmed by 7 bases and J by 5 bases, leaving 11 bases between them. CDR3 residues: CASTLRETEAFF. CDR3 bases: TGTGCCAGCACCTTGAGGGAGACTGAAGCTTTCTTT.

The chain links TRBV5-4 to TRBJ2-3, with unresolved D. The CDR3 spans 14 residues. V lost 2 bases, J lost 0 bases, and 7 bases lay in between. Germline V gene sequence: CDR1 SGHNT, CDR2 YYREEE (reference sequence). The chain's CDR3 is CASSFGDSTDTQYF. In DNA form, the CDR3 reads TGTGCCAGCAGCTTCGGAGATAGCACAGATACGCAGTATTTT.

The CDR3 sequence is CASSLASTDTQYF. In nucleotides, the CDR3 is TGTGCCAGCAGCTTGGCTAGCACAGATACGCAGTATTTT. The J gene is TRBJ2-3, the V gene TRBV5-4; D not certain. Trimming cost V 0 bases and J 0 bases, with 2 bases left between them. The CDR3 covers 13 residues. Germline V gives CDR1 SGHNT, CDR2 YYREEE (reference sequence).

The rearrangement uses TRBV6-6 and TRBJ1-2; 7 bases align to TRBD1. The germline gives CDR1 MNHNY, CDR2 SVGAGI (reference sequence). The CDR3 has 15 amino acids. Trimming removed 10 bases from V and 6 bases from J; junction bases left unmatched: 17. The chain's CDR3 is CATIGSHHRGDGYTF. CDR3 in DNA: TGTGCCACCATAGGTTCTCACCACAGGGGTGATGGCTACACCTTC.

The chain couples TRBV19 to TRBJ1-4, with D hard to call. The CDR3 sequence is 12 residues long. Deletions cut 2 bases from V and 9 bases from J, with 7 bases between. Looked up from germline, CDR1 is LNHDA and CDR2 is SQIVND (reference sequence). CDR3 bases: TGTGCCAGTAGTATAACCAGTAAAAAACTGTTTTTT. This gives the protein CASSITSKKLFF.

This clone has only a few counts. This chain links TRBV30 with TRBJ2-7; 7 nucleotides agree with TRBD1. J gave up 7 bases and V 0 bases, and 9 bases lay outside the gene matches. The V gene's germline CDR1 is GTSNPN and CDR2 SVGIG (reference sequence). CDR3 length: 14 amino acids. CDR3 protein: CAWSVSGTAGEQYF. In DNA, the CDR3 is TGTGCCTGGAGTGTCTCAGGGACAGCCGGTGAGCAGTACTTC.

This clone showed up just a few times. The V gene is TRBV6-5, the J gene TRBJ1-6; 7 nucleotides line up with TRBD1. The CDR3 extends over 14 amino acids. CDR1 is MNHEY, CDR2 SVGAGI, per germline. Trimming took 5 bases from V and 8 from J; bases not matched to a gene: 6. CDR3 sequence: CASSRQGWDSPLHF. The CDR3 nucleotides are TGTGCCAGCAGTCGACAGGGTTGGGATTCACCCCTCCACTTT.

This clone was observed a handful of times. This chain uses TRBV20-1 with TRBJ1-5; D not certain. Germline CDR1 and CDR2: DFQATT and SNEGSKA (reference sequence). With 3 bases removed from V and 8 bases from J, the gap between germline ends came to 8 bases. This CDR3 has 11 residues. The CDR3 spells CSARYGEPQHF. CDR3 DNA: TGCAGTGCTAGGTACGGGGAGCCCCAGCATTTT.

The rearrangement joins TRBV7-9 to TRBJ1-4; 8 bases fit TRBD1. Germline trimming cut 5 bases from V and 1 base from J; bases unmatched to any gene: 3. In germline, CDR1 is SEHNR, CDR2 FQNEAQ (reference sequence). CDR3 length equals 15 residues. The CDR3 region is CASSPGQGTNEKLFF. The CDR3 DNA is TGTGCCAGCAGCCCAGGACAGGGAACTAATGAAAAACTGTTTTTT.

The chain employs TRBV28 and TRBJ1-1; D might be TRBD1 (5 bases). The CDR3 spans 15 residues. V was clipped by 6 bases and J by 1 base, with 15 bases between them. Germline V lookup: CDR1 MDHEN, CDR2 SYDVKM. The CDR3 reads CASRPSGTANTEAFF. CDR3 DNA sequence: TGTGCCAGCAGACCGAGCGGGACGGCGAACACTGAAGCTTTCTTT.

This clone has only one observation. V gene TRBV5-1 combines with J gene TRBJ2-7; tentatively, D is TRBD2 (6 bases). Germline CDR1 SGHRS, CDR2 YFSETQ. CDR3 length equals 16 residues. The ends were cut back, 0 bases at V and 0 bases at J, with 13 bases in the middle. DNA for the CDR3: TGCGCCAGCAGCTTGGGCGGGACGGTGAGCTCCTACGAGCAGTACTTC. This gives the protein CASSLGGTVSSYEQYF.

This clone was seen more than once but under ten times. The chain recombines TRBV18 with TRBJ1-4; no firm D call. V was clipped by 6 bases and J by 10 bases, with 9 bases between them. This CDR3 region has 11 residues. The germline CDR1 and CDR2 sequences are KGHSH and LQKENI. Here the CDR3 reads CASSSGGKLFF. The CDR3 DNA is TGTGCCAGCTCGTCGGGTGGAAAACTGTTTTTT.

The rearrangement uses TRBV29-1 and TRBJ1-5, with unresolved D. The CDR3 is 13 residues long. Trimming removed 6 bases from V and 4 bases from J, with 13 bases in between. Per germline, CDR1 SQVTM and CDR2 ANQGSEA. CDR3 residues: CSVSAGVNQPQHF. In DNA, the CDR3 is TGCAGCGTCTCGGCCGGGGTGAATCAGCCCCAGCATTTT. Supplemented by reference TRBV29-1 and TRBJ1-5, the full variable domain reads SAVISQKPSRDICQRGTSLTIQCQVDSQVTMMFWYRQQPGQSLTLIATANQGSEATYESGFVIDKFPISRPNLTFSTLTVSNMSPEDSSIYLCSVSAGVNQPQHFGDGTRLSIL.

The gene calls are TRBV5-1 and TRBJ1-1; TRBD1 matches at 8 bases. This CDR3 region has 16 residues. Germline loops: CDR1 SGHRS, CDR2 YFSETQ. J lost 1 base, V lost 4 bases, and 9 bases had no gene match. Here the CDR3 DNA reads TGCGCCAGCAGCCCCACAGGACAGGGCTGGAACACTGAAGCTTTCTTT. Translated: CASSPTGQGWNTEAFF.

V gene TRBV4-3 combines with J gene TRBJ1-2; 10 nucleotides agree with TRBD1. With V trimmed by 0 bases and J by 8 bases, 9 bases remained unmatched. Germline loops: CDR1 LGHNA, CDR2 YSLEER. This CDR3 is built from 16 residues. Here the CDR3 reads CASSQDLATGGFGYTF. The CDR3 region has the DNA TGCGCCAGCAGCCAAGATCTTGCGACAGGGGGCTTCGGCTACACCTTC.

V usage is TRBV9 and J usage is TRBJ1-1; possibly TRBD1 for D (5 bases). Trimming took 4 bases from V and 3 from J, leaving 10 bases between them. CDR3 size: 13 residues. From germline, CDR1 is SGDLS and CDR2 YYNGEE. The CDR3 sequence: CASSPRGYTEAFF. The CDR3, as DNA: TGTGCCAGCAGCCCCCGGGGGTACACTGAAGCTTTCTTT.

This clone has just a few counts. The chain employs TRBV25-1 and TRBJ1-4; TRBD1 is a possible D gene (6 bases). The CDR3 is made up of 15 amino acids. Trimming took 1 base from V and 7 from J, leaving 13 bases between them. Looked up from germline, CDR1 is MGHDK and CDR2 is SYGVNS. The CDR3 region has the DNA TGTGCCAGCAGTGAATTTGGGGGCCGGTTTGAAAAACTGTTTTTT. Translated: CASSEFGGRFEKLFF.

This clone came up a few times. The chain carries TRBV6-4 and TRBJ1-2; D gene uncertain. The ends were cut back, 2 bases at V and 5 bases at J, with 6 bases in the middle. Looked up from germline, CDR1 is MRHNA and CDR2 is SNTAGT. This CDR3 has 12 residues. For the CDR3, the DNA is TGTGCCAGCAGTGACACGGGGTATGGCTACACCTTC. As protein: CASSDTGYGYTF.

This chain's CDR3 is CASSYSSPEQYF. CDR3 in DNA: TGTGCCAGCAGTTACTCCTCCCCCGAGCAGTACTTC. The chain recombines TRBV6-6 with TRBJ2-7; D unresolved. Trimming pared 0 bases from V and 6 bases from J, leaving 6 bases between. Germline lookup yields CDR1 MNHNY and CDR2 SVGAGI (reference sequence). This CDR3 region has 12 residues.

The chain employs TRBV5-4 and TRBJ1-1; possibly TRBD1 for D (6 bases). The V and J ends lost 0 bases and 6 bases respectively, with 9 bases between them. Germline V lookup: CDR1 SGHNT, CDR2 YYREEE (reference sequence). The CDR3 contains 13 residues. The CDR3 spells CASSLARGPEAFF. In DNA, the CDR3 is TGTGCCAGCAGCTTGGCCAGGGGACCTGAAGCTTTCTTT.